This TCR beta chain was obtained from a study of blood T cell repertoires in COVID-19. The repertoire was sequenced with immunoSEQ multiplex PCR; TCRdb's copy has only in-frame clones and lacks some. The table has 320,000 or so clones, roughly 85% seen once; the top ten hold 1.5% to 2%. Germline V gene sequence: CDR1 SGDLS, CDR2 YYNGEE. The V gene end was trimmed by 3 bases and the J gene end by 4 bases; junction bases not matched to a gene: 6. The CDR3 extends over 15 amino acids. The TCR originated in a woman under 40 who had been exposed to COVID-19. This chain connects TRBV9 to TRBJ2-7; 11 bases map to TRBD1. The sequenced sample consisted of PBMCs or T cells enriched from blood (not recorded which). The CDR3 DNA is TGTGCCAGCAGCGCAACCGGGACAGGGGGGTACGAGCAGTACTTC. Amino acids: CASSATGTGGYEQYF.